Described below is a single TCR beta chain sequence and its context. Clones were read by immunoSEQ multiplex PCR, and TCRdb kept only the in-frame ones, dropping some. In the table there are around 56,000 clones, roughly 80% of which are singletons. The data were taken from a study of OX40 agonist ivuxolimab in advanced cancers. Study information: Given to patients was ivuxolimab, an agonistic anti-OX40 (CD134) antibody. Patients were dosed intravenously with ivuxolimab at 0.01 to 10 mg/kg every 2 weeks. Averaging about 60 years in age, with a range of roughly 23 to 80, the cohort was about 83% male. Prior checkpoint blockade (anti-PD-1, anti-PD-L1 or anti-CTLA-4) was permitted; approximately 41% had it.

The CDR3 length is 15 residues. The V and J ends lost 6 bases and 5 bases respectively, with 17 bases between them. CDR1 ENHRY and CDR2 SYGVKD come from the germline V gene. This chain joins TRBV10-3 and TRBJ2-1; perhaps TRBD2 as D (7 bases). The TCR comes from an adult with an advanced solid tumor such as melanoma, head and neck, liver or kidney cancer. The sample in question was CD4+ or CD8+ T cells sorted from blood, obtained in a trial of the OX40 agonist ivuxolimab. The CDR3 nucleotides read TGTGCCATCAGCGCAGGGGCGGGGGCCAACAATGAGCAGTTCTTC. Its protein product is CAISAGAGANNEQFF.